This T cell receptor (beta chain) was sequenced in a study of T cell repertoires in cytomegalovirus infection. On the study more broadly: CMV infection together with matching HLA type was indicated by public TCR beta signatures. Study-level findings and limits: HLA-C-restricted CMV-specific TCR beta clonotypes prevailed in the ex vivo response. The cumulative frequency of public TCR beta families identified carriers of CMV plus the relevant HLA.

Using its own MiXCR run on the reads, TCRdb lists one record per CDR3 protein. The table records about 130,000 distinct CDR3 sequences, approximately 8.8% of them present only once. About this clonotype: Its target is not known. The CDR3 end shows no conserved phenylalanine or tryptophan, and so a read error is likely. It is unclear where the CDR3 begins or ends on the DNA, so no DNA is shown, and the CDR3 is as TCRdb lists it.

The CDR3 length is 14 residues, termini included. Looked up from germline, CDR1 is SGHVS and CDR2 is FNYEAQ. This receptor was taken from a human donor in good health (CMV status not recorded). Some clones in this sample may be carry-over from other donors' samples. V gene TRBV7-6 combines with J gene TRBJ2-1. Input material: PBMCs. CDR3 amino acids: CASSLGISYNEQVC.